This T cell receptor beta chain is drawn from a study of T cell responses to AZD1222 COVID-19 vaccine. The V gene's germline CDR1 is MGHRA and CDR2 YSYEKL. The CDR3 loop spans 17 amino acids. Germline trimming cut 0 bases from V and 0 bases from J; bases unmatched to any gene: 7. Sequenced by immunoSEQ multiplex PCR; TCRdb stores in-frame clones only, minus some. The sample has around 130,000 clones, 92% seen once. Of note for this clone: Its specificity is unknown.

Overall study results and limits: Dominant CD4 TCR responses targeted spike regions 160-218 and 743-854.

The genes are TRBV4-1 and TRBJ1-1; 7 positions match TRBD1. The receptor was derived from an adult who received the AZD1222 COVID-19 vaccine. The source was peripheral blood, collected 28 days after the second AZD1222 dose. CDR3 sequence reads: CASSQEETGIMNTEAFF. The CDR3 DNA sequence: TGCGCCAGCAGCCAAGAGGAGACAGGGATCATGAACACTGAAGCTTTCTTT.